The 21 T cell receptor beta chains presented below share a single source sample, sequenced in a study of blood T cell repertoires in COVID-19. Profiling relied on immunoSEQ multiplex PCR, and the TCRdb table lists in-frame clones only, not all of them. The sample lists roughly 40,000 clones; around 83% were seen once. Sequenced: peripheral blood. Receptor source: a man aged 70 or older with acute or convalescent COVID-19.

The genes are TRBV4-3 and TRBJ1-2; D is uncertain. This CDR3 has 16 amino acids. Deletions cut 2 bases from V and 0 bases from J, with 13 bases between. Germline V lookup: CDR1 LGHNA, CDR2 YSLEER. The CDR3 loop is CASSQSIAKTNYGYTF. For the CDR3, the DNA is TGCGCCAGCAGCCAATCCATAGCAAAAACTAACTATGGCTACACCTTC.

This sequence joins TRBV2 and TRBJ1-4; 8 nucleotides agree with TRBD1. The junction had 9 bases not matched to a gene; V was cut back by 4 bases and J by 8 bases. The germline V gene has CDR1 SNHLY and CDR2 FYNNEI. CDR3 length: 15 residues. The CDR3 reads CASSGMGQVGEKLFF. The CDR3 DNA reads TGTGCCAGCAGTGGGATGGGACAGGTTGGCGAAAAACTGTTTTTT. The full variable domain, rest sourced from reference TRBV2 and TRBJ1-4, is EPEVTQTPSHQVTQMGQEVILRCVPISNHLYFYWYRQILGQKVEFLVSFYNNEISEKSEIFDDQFSVERPDGSNFTLKIRSTKLEDSAMYFCASSGMGQVGEKLFFGSGTQLSVL.

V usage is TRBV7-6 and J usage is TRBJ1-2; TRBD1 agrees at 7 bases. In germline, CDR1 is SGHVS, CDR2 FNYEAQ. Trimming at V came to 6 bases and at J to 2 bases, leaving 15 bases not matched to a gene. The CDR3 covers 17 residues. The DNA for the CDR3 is TGTGCCAGCAGTTTAACCTCCGGGACAGATATAAACTATGGCTACACCTTC. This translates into CASSLTSGTDINYGYTF.

CDR3 in amino acids: CASSIGQQETQYF. The CDR3 coding sequence is TGTGCCAGTAGTATAGGACAGCAAGAGACCCAGTACTTC. The rearrangement links TRBV19 to TRBJ2-5; the D gene is possibly TRBD1 (5 bases). V lost 1 base, J lost 2 bases, and 5 bases lay in between. This CDR3 spans 13 amino acids. Germline V gives CDR1 LNHDA, CDR2 SQIVND (reference sequence).

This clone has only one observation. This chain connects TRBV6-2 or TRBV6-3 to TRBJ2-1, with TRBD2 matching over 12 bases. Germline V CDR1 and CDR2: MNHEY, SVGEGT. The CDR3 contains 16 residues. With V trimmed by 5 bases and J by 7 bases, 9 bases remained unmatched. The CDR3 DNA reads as TGTGCCAGCAGTACCCCTAGCGGGGGGGCCCTAAATGAGCAGTTCTTC. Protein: CASSTPSGGALNEQFF.

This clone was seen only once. CDR3 in DNA: TGTGCCAGCAGTGCTACAGGATACGAGCAGTACTTC. Residues: CASSATGYEQYF. This rearrangement joins TRBV7-9 to TRBJ2-7; perhaps TRBD1 as D (5 bases). V was cut by 6 bases and J by 4 bases, with 10 bases left in between. The CDR3 covers 12 residues. Germline CDR1 SEHNR, CDR2 FQNEAQ (reference sequence).

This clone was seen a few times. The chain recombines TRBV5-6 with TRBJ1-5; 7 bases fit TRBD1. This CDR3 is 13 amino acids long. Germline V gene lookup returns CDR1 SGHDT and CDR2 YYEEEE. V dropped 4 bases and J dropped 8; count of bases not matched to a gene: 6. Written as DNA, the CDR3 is TGTGCCAGCAGCAAGACAGGGTGGGAGCCCCAGCATTTT. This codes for CASSKTGWEPQHF.

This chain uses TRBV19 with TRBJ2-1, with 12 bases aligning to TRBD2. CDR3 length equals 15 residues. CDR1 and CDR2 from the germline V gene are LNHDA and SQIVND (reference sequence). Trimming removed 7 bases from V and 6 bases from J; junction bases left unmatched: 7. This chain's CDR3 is CASIGLAGSSNEQFF. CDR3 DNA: TGTGCCAGTATAGGACTAGCGGGATCTTCCAATGAGCAGTTCTTC.

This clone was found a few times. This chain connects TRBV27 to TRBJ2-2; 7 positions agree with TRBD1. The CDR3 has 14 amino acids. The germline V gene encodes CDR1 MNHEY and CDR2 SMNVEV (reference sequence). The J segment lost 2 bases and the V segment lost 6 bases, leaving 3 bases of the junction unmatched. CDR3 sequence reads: CASRGTANTGELFF. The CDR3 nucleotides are TGTGCCAGCAGGGGGACAGCTAACACCGGGGAGCTGTTTTTT.

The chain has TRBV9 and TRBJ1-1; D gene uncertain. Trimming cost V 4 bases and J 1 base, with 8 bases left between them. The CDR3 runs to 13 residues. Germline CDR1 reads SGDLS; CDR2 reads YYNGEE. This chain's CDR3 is CASSPLGNTEAFF. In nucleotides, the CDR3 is TGTGCCAGCAGCCCCCTCGGGAACACTGAAGCTTTCTTT.

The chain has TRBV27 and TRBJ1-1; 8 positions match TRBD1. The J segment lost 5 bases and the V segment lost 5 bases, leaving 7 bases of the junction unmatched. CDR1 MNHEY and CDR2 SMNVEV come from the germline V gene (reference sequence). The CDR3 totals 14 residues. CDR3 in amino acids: CASSPRTGPTEAFF. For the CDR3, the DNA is TGTGCCAGCAGTCCACGGACAGGGCCGACTGAAGCTTTCTTT.

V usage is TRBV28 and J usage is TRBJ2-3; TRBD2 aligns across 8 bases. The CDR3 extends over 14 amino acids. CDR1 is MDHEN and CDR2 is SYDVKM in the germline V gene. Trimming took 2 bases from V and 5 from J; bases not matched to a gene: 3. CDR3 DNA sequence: TGTGCCAGCAGTTTAAACCTAGCGGGAGATACGCAGTATTTT. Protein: CASSLNLAGDTQYF. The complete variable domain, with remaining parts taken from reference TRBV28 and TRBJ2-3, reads DVKVTQSSRYLVKRTGEKVFLECVQDMDHENMFWYRQDPGLGLRLIYFSYDVKMKEKGDIPEGYSVSREKKERFSLILESASTNQTSMYLCASSLNLAGDTQYFGPGTRLTVL.

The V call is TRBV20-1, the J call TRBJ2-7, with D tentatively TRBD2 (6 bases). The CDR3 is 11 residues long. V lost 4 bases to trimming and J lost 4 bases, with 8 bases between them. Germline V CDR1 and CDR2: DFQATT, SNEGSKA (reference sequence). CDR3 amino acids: CSATREYEQYF. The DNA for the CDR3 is TGCAGTGCTACCCGGGAGTACGAGCAGTACTTC.

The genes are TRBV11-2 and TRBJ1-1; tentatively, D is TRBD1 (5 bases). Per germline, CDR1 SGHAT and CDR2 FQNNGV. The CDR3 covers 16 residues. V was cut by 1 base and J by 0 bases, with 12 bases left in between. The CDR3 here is CASSLGTHPVNTEAFF. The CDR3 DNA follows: TGTGCCAGCAGCTTAGGGACACATCCTGTGAACACTGAAGCTTTCTTT.

Here the CDR3 DNA reads TGTGCCAGCAGCCGGGGGACCGGGACAGGCTGGCCAGATACGCAGTATTTT. It encodes CASSRGTGTGWPDTQYF. V and J are TRBV5-5 and TRBJ2-3, with TRBD1 identical over 8 bases. The trim removed 4 bases at V and 4 bases at J, leaving 14 bases unmatched. Germline loops: CDR1 SGHKS, CDR2 YYEKEE (reference sequence). This CDR3 is built from 17 residues.

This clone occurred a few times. In nucleotides, the CDR3 is TGTGCCAGTACCGAACAGGGGGGAACTGAAGCTTTCTTT. Its protein is CASTEQGGTEAFF. The gene calls are TRBV19 and TRBJ1-1, with 8 positions matching TRBD1. The germline V gene encodes CDR1 LNHDA and CDR2 SQIVND (reference sequence). V dropped 7 bases and J dropped 5; count of bases not matched to a gene: 6. The CDR3 is made up of 13 amino acids.

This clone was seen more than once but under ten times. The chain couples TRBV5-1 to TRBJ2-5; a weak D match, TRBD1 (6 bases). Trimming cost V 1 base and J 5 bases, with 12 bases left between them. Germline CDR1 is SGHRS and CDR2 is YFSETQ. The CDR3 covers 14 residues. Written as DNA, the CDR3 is TGCGCCAGCAGCTTGACAGGGCCGGGGGAGACCCAGTACTTC. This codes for CASSLTGPGETQYF.

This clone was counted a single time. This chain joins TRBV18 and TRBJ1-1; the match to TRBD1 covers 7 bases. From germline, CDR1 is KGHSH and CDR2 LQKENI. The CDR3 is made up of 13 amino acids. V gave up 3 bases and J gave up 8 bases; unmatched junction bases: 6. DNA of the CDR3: TGTGCCAGCTCACCGGAATCCAGGGGGGAAGCTTTCTTT. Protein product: CASSPESRGEAFF.

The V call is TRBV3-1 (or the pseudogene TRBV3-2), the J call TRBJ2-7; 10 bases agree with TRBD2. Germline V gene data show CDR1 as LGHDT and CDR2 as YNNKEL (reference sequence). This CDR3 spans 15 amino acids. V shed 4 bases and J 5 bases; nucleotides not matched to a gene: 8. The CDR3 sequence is CASSPPSGRGHEQYF. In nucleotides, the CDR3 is TGTGCCAGCAGCCCACCTAGCGGGAGAGGCCACGAGCAGTACTTC.

Written as DNA, the CDR3 is TGTGCCAGCAGCGGAGGACAGGGGGCGACAAAAGCTTTCTTT. This translates into CASSGGQGATKAFF. V usage is TRBV9 and J usage is TRBJ1-1; 11 bases align to TRBD1. V lost 3 bases to trimming and J lost 9 bases; unmatched junction nucleotides: 7. Looked up from germline, CDR1 is SGDLS and CDR2 is YYNGEE. This CDR3 region has 14 residues.

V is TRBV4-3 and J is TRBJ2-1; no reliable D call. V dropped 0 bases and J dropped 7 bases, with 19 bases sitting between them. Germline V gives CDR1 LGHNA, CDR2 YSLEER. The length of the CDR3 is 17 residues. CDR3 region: CASSQDHQQSSWNEQFF. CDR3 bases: TGCGCCAGCAGCCAAGATCACCAACAGAGCTCTTGGAATGAGCAGTTCTTC.